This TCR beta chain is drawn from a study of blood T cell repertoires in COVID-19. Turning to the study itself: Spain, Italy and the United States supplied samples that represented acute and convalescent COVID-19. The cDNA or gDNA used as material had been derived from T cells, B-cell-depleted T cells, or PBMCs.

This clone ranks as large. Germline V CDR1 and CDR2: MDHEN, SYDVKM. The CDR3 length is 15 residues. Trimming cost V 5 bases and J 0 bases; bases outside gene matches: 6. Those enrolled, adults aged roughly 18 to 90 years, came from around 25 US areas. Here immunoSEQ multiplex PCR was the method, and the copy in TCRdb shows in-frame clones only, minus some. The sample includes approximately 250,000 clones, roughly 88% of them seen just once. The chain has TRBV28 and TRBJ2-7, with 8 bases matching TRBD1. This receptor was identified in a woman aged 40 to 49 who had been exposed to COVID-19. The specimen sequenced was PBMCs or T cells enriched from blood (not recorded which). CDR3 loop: CASSLTGESSYEQYV. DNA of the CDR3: TGTGCCAGCAGTCTGACAGGGGAAAGCTCCTACGAGCAGTACGTC.